This entry concerns a single T cell receptor beta chain. The V segment lost 2 bases and the J segment 0 bases; nucleotides outside the gene matches: 6. The CDR3 is 17 amino acids. Per the germline V gene, CDR1 is SNHLY and CDR2 is FYNNEI. These data are taken from a study of T cell repertoires in cytomegalovirus infection. TCRdb ran MiXCR on the reads and lists one entry per CDR3 protein. The sample carries 310,000 or so distinct CDR3 sequences, roughly 17% recorded once. The receptor's source is a human donor in good health (CMV status not recorded). Some clones in this sample may be carry-over from other donors' samples. Sequenced material: PBMCs. This chain uses TRBV2 with TRBJ2-3; TRBD2 matches at 9 bases. The CDR3 spells CASSEIRSGGSTDTQYF. CDR3 DNA: TGTGCCAGCAGTGAAATCCGTAGCGGGGGAAGCACAGATACGCAGTATTTT.